Listed below are T cell receptor beta chains from one sample, sequenced in a study of neoadjuvant anti-PD-1 for oral cavity cancer. Some clones are missing from TCRdb's copy, which holds only in-frame ones; the method was immunoSEQ multiplex PCR. This table has 13,000 or so clones, around 58% appearing once. Here the sequenced sample was tumor tissue, taken before nivolumab (anti-PD-1) treatment. These receptors were collected from a person aged 35-80 years with oral cavity squamous cell carcinoma. CDR3s include the opening cysteine and the closing phenylalanine or tryptophan. D genes are given only for firm matches. Only some rows state a clone size, as once, few, many or a class for expanded clones.

V gene	J gene	D gene	clone size	CDR3 protein	CDR3 DNA
TRBV30	TRBJ1-1	TRBD1	few	CAGKPGTGGWTEAFF	TGTGCTGGAAAACCCGGGACAGGGGGATGGACTGAAGCTTTCTTT
TRBV7-8	TRBJ1-1	TRBD1	NA	CASSRGPNTEAFF	TGTGCCAGCAGCAGGGGGCCGAACACTGAAGCTTTCTTT
TRBV5-4	TRBJ2-7	NA	NA	CASSSTENYEQYF	TGTGCCAGCAGCTCGACAGAAAACTACGAGCAGTACTTC
TRBV6-1	TRBJ1-5	NA	NA	CASRDGYQPQHF	TGTGCCAGCAGGGACGGGTATCAGCCCCAGCATTTT
TRBV5-4	TRBJ2-7	TRBD2	NA	CASSPGTSEQYF	TGTGCCAGCAGCCCCGGGACTAGCGAGCAGTACTTC
TRBV5-1	TRBJ2-3	NA	NA	CASSLGQSTDTQYF	TGCGCCAGCAGCTTGGGACAGTCCACAGATACGCAGTATTTT
TRBV28	TRBJ2-3	NA	NA	CASSPRRVTDTQYF	TGTGCCAGCAGTCCCAGGAGGGTCACAGATACGCAGTATTTT
TRBV9	TRBJ1-1	NA	NA	CASSVAPENTEAFF	TGTGCCAGCAGCGTAGCTCCAGAGAACACTGAAGCTTTCTTT
TRBV28	TRBJ1-5	NA	medium-sized	CASSLSRFNQPQHF	TGTGCCAGCAGCCTGAGCCGTTTCAATCAGCCCCAGCATTTT
TRBV5-1	TRBJ2-2	NA	few	CASSLGGGAGELFF	TGCGCCAGCAGCCTCGGAGGGGGAGCCGGGGAGCTGTTTTTT
TRBV10-1	TRBJ2-2	NA	few	CASSQGGTGELFF	TGCGCCAGCAGTCAGGGCGGCACCGGGGAGCTGTTTTTT
TRBV5-6	TRBJ1-2	TRBD1	NA	CASSVPGTGDANYGYTF	TGTGCCAGCAGCGTACCCGGGACAGGGGACGCCAACTATGGCTACACCTTC
TRBV6-5	TRBJ2-5	NA	once	CASTPGVWQETQYF	TGTGCCAGCACCCCGGGGGTCTGGCAAGAGACCCAGTACTTC
TRBV29-1	TRBJ2-2	NA	once	CSVAQPAGELFF	TGCAGCGTTGCCCAGCCTGCCGGGGAGCTGTTTTTT
TRBV5-4	TRBJ1-2	NA	NA	CASSSPLGGGYTF	TGTGCCAGCAGCTCCCCCTTAGGAGGCGGCTACACCTTC
TRBV2	TRBJ2-1	NA	few	CASSERGGGIRQLNEQFF	TGTGCCAGCAGTGAGCGTGGGGGCGGGATCCGACAACTTAATGAGCAGTTCTTC
TRBV5-1	TRBJ2-2	NA	few	CASSLRSGELFF	TGCGCCAGCAGCCTCCGGTCGGGGGAGCTGTTTTTT
TRBV19	TRBJ2-2	TRBD1	NA	CATRDRGAGELFF	TGTGCCACCCGGGACAGGGGAGCCGGGGAGCTGTTTTTT
TRBV19	TRBJ1-5	NA	few	CASSVKDSNQPQHF	TGTGCCAGTAGTGTAAAAGATAGCAATCAGCCCCAGCATTTT
TRBV7-2	TRBJ2-5	NA	NA	CASSLLRGTETQYF	TGTGCCAGCAGCTTATTGCGCGGGACTGAGACCCAGTACTTC
TRBV30	TRBJ2-2	NA	NA	CAWNYYTGELFF	TGTGCCTGGAATTACTACACCGGGGAGCTGTTTTTT
TRBV2	TRBJ2-3	TRBD2	NA	CASSEGLAGGRGTDTQYF	TGTGCCAGCAGTGAAGGCCTAGCGGGAGGGAGGGGAACAGATACGCAGTATTTT
TRBV7-3	TRBJ2-7	NA	NA	CASSSPTGVGYEQYF	TGTGCCAGCAGCTCCCCGACAGGCGTGGGGTACGAGCAGTACTTC
TRBV7-8	TRBJ2-7	NA	NA	CASSLLGERYEQYF	TGTGCCAGCAGCCTACTGGGGGAGAGGTACGAGCAGTACTTC
TRBV4-2	TRBJ2-3	TRBD2	NA	CASSQVARGSSGDTQYF	TGTGCCAGCAGCCAAGTTGCGCGGGGGTCCTCCGGAGATACGCAGTATTTT
TRBV6-5	TRBJ2-5	NA	NA	CASRSGGQETQYF	TGTGCCAGCAGATCCGGGGGCCAAGAGACCCAGTACTTC
TRBV27	TRBJ1-4	NA	NA	CASSLGRRQVEKLFF	TGTGCCAGCAGTTTAGGTCGACGGCAGGTTGAAAAACTGTTTTTT
TRBV7-6	TRBJ1-2	TRBD1	NA	CASSIRTGYGYTF	TGTGCCAGCAGCATACGGACAGGGTATGGCTACACCTTC
TRBV11-3	TRBJ2-7	NA	few	CASSLEWGIGTVFYEQYF	TGTGCCAGCAGCTTAGAGTGGGGCATAGGGACGGTTTTCTACGAGCAGTACTTC
TRBV25-1	TRBJ2-1	NA	NA	CASTSITYLYNEQFF	TGTGCCAGCACGAGTATTACCTATCTCTACAATGAGCAGTTCTTC
TRBV5-1	TRBJ2-7	TRBD1	medium-sized	CASSLGQGAVEQYF	TGCGCCAGCAGCCTAGGACAGGGGGCAGTCGAGCAGTACTTC
TRBV6-5	TRBJ1-4	NA	once	CASSRSITNEKLFF	TGTGCCAGCAGTCGATCGATAACTAATGAAAAACTGTTTTTT
TRBV6-6	TRBJ2-7	NA	NA	CASGRPAGPYEQYF	TGTGCCAGCGGGCGGCCTGCGGGGCCTTACGAGCAGTACTTC
TRBV2	TRBJ2-1	TRBD2	NA	CASSDEGLAGGNEQFF	TGTGCCAGCAGTGATGAGGGACTAGCGGGAGGCAATGAGCAGTTCTTC
TRBV6-6	TRBJ2-7	TRBD2	NA	CASSSPQRENSYEQYF	TGTGCCAGCAGTAGTCCCCAGCGGGAGAATTCCTACGAGCAGTACTTC
TRBV18	TRBJ2-1	NA	NA	CASSHLTEGSEQFF	TGTGCCAGCTCACACCTTACAGAAGGTAGTGAGCAGTTCTTC
TRBV11-3	TRBJ2-2	NA	once	CASSLRGTGELFF	TGTGCCAGCAGCTTGAGGGGGACCGGGGAGCTGTTTTTT
TRBV7-3	TRBJ2-1	TRBD2	NA	CASSLNPRLAFTYNEQFF	TGTGCCAGCAGCTTAAATCCCCGACTAGCGTTCACCTACAATGAGCAGTTCTTC
TRBV15	TRBJ2-7	TRBD2	NA	CATASGTSYEQYF	TGTGCCACCGCTAGCGGGACCTCCTACGAGCAGTACTTC
TRBV2	TRBJ1-5	NA	few	CASSQTGARHF	TGTGCCAGCAGTCAAACCGGGGCCCGGCATTTT
TRBV9	TRBJ2-5	TRBD2	few	CASSVGTSQGETQYF	TGTGCCAGCAGCGTGGGGACTAGCCAAGGGGAGACCCAGTACTTC
TRBV14	TRBJ2-3	NA	NA	CASSQDPIFRTDSDTQYF	TGTGCCAGCAGCCAAGATCCAATATTTCGGACAGACTCAGATACGCAGTATTTT
TRBV7-9	TRBJ2-7	NA	NA	CASSYTGTGYEQYF	TGTGCCAGCAGTTATACCGGGACCGGCTACGAGCAGTACTTC
TRBV5-1	TRBJ2-1	NA	NA	CASSLGSSAYNEQFF	TGCGCCAGCAGCTTGGGGTCTAGCGCATACAATGAGCAGTTCTTC
TRBV28	TRBJ2-4	NA	NA	CASRGVGGKNIQYF	TGTGCCAGCAGGGGAGTAGGTGGCAAAAACATTCAGTACTTC
TRBV6-6	TRBJ2-3	NA	once	CASSYSWLGTDTQYF	TGTGCCAGCAGTTACAGCTGGTTGGGCACAGATACGCAGTATTTT
TRBV28	TRBJ1-5	NA	NA	CASSSIDSNQPQHF	TGTGCCAGCAGCTCGATAGATAGCAATCAGCCCCAGCATTTT
TRBV30	TRBJ2-5	TRBD2	few	CAWGSGGGLQETQYF	TGTGCCTGGGGCTCGGGAGGAGGCCTCCAAGAGACCCAGTACTTC
TRBV9	TRBJ2-6	TRBD1	NA	CASSVRDRGFGGANVLTF	TGTGCCAGCAGCGTCCGGGACAGGGGTTTCGGTGGGGCCAACGTCCTGACTTTC
TRBV30	TRBJ2-7	NA	NA	CACRGGDYEQYF	TGTGCCTGCCGGGGCGGAGACTACGAGCAGTACTTC
TRBV28	TRBJ2-3	TRBD2	NA	CASGSASGGTDTQYF	TGTGCCAGCGGAAGCGCTAGCGGGGGCACAGATACGCAGTATTTT
TRBV28	TRBJ1-4	TRBD1	few	CASSLITGGREKLFF	TGTGCCAGCAGTTTAATTACAGGGGGCCGGGAAAAACTGTTTTTT
TRBV7-8	TRBJ2-7	NA	medium-sized	CASSLGGPYEQYF	TGTGCCAGCAGTCTTGGGGGCCCCTACGAGCAGTACTTC
TRBV29-1	TRBJ2-7	TRBD1	NA	CSVTLGQPSGEQYF	TGCAGCGTGACCTTGGGACAGCCCTCGGGCGAGCAGTACTTC
TRBV7-2	TRBJ1-2	NA	once	CASSLVTGHYGYTF	TGTGCCAGCAGCTTAGTAACAGGGCACTATGGCTACACCTTC
TRBV29-1	TRBJ2-1	TRBD2	medium-sized	CSVVAPTGGLYNEQFF	TGCAGCGTTGTCGCCCCGACGGGAGGACTCTACAATGAGCAGTTCTTC
TRBV5-5	TRBJ2-3	NA	medium-sized	CASTWGQVGSTDTQYF	TGTGCCAGCACCTGGGGACAAGTGGGTAGCACAGATACGCAGTATTTT
TRBV28	TRBJ2-2	NA	NA	CASSLRGELFF	TGTGCCAGCAGTTTAAGAGGGGAGCTGTTTTTT
TRBV6-5	TRBJ1-2	NA	few	CASSYLQDYGYTF	TGTGCCAGCAGTTACTTACAGGACTATGGCTACACCTTC